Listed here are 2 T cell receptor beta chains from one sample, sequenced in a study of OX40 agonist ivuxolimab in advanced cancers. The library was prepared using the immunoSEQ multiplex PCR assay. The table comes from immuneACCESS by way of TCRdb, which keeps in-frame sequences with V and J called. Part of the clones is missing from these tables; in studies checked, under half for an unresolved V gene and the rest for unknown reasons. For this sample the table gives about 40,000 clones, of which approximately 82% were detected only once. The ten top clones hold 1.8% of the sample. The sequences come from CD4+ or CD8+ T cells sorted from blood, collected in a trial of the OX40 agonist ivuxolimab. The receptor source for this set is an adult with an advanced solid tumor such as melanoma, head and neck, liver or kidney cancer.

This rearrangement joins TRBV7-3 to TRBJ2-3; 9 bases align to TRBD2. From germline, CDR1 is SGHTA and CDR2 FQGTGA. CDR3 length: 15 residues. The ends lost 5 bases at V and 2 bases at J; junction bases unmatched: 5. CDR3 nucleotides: TGTGCCAGCAGCCCGGGACTAGCTGACACAGATACGCAGTATTTT. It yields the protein CASSPGLADTDTQYF.

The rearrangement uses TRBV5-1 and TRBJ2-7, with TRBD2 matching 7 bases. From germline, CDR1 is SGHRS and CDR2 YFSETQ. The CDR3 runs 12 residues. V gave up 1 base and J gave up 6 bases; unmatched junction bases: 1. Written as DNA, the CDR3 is TGCGCCAGCAGCTTGTCGGGGGGCGAGCAGTACTTC. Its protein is CASSLSGGEQYF.